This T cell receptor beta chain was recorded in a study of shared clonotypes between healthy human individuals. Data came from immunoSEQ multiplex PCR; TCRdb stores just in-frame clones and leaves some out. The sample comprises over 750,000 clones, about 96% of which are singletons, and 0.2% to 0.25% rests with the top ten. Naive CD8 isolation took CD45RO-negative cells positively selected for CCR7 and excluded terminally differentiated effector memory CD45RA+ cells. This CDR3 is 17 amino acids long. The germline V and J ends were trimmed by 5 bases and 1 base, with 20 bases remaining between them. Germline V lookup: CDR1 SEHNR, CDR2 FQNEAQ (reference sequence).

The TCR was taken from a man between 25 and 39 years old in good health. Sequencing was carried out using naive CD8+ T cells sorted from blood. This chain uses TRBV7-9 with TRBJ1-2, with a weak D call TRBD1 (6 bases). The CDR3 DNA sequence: TGTGCCAGCAGCGCTGTCAGGGGACCTAGCTATAACTATGGCTACACCTTC. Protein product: CASSAVRGPSYNYGYTF.